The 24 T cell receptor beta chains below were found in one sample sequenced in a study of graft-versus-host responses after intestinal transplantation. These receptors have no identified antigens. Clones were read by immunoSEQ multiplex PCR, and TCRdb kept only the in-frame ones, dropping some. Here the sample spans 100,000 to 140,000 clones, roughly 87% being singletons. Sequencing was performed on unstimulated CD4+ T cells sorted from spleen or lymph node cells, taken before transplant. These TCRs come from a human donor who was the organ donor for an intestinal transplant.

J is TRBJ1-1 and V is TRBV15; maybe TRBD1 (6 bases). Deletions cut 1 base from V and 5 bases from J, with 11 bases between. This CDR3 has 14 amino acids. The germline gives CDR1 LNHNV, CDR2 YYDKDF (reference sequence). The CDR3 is CATSRVQGRTEAFF. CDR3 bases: TGTGCCACCAGCAGAGTCCAGGGGAGGACTGAAGCTTTCTTT.

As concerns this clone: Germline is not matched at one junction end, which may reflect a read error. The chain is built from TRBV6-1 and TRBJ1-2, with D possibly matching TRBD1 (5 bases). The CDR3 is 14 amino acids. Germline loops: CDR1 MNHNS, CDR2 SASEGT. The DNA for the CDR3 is TGTGCCAGCTGTGACCACGGGGCCGTTTATGGCTACACCTTC. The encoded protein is CASCDHGAVYGYTF.

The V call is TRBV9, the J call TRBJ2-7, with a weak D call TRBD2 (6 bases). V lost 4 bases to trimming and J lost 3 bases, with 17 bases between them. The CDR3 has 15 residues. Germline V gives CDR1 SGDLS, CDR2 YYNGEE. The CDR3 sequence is CASSPQGGPYYEQYF. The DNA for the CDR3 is TGTGCCAGCAGCCCTCAGGGAGGCCCGTACTACGAGCAGTACTTC.

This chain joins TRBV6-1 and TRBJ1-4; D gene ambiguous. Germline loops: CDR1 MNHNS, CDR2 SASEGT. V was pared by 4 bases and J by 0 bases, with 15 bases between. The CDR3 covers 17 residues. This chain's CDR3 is CASSARGFGATNEKLFF. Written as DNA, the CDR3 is TGTGCCAGCAGTGCGCGAGGGTTTGGGGCAACTAATGAAAAACTGTTTTTT.

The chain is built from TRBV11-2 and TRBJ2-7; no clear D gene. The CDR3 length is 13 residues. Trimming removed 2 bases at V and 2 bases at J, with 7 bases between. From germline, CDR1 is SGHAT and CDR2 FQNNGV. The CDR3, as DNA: TGTGCCAGCAGCTTACAGGCCGCCTACGAGCAGTACTTC. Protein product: CASSLQAAYEQYF.

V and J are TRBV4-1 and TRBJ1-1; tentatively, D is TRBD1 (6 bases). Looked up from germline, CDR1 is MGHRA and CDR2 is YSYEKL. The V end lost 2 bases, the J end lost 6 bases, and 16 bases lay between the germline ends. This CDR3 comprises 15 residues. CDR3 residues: CASSQHDVGAAEAFF. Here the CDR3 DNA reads TGCGCCAGCAGCCAACACGACGTGGGGGCGGCTGAAGCTTTCTTT.

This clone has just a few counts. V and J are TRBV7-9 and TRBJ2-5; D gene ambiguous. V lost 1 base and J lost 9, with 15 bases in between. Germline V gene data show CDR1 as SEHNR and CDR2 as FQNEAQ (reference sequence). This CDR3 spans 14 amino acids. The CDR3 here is CASSLGSQESAQYF. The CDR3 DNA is TGTGCCAGCAGCTTAGGTTCCCAAGAATCGGCCCAGTACTTC.

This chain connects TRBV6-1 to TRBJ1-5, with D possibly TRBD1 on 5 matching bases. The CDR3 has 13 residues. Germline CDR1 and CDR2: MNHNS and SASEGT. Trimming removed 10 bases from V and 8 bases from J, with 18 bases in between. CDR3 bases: TGTGCCACCTATATAGCCCTGGGGGAGCCCCAGCATTTT. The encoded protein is CATYIALGEPQHF.

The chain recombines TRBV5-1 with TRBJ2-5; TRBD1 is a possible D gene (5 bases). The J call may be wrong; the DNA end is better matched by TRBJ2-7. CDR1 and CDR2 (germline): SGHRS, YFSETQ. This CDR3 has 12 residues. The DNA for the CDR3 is TGCGCCAGCAGCCAGAAGGGGTACGAGCAGTACTTC. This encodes CASSQKGYEQYF.

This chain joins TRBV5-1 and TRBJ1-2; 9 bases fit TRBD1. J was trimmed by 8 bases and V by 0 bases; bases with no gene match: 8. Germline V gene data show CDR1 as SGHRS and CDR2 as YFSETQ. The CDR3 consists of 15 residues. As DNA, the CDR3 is TGCGCCAGCAGCTTGGTTGGAGGCACAGGGGGCGGCTACACCTTC. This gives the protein CASSLVGGTGGGYTF.

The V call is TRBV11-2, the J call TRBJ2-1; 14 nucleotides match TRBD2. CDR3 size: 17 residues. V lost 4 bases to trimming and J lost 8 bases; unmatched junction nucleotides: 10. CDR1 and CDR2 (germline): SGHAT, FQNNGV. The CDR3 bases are TGTGCCAGCAGCTCCCGACTAGCGGGGGGGGGTCTTGATGAGCAGTTCTTC. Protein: CASSSRLAGGGLDEQFF.

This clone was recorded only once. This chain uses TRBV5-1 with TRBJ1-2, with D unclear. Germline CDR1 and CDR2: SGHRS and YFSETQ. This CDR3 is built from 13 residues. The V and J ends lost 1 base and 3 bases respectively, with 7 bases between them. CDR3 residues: CASSLSADYGYTF. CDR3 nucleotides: TGCGCCAGCAGCTTGTCTGCAGACTATGGCTACACCTTC.

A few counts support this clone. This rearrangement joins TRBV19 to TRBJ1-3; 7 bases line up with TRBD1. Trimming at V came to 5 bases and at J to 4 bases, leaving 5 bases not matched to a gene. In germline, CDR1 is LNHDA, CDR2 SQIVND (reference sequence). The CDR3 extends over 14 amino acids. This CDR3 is CASSDLGQGNTIYF. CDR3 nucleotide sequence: TGTGCCAGTAGTGATTTGGGACAGGGAAACACCATATATTTT.

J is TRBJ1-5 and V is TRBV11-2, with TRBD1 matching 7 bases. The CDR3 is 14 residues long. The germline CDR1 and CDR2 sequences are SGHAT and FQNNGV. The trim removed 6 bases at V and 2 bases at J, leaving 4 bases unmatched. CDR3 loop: CASSSDRGNQPQHF. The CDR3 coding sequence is TGTGCCAGCAGTTCCGACAGGGGCAATCAGCCCCAGCATTTT. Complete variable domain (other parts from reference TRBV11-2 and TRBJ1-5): EAGVAQSPRYKIIEKRQSVAFWCNPISGHATLYWYQQILGQGPKLLIQFQNNGVVDDSQLPKDRFSAERLKGVDSTLKIQPAKLEDSAVYLCASSSDRGNQPQHFGDGTRLSIL.

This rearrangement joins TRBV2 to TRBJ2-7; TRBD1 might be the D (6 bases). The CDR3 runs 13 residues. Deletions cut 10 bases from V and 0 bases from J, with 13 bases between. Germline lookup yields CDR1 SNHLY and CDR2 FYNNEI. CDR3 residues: CATKQGPSYEQYF. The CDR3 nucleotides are TGTGCCACCAAACAGGGACCCTCCTACGAGCAGTACTTC. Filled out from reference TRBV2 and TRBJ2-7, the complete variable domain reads EPEVTQTPSHQVTQMGQEVILRCVPISNHLYFYWYRQILGQKVEFLVSFYNNEISEKSEIFDDQFSVERPDGSNFTLKIRSTKLEDSAMYFCATKQGPSYEQYFGPGTRLTVT.

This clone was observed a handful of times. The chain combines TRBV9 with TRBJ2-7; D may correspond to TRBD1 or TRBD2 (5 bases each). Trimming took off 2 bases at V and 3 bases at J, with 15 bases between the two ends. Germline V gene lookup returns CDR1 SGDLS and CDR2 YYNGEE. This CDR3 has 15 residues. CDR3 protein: CASSVSGTADYEQYF. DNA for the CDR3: TGTGCCAGCAGCGTGTCCGGGACGGCCGACTACGAGCAGTACTTC.

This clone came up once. Here the CDR3 DNA reads TGTGCCGGGGGGCCCTCAACTAATGAAAAACTGTTTTTT. Its protein product is CAGGPSTNEKLFF. J is TRBJ1-4 and V is TRBV28; a weak D match, TRBD1 (6 bases). CDR1 and CDR2 from the germline V gene are MDHEN and SYDVKM. V dropped 11 bases and J dropped 0 bases, with 10 bases sitting between them. The CDR3 has 13 residues.

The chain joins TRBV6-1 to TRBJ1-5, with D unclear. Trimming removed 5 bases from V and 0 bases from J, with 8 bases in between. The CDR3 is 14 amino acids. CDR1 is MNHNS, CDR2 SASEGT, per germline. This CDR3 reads CASSRDYSNQPQHF. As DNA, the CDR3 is TGTGCCAGCAGTCGAGATTATAGCAATCAGCCCCAGCATTTT.

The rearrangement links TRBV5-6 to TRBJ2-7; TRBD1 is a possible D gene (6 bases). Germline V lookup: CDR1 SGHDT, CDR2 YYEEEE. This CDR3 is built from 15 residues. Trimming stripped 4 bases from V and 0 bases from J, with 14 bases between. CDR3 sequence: CASSPLRGSSYEQYF. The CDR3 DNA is TGTGCCAGCAGCCCTCTGAGGGGGAGCTCCTACGAGCAGTACTTC.

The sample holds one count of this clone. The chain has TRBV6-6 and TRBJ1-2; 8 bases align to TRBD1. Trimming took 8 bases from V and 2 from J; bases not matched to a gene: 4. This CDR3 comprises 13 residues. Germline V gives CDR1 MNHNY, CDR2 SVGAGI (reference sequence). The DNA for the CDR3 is TGTGCCAGCCGACAGGGGATCAACTATGGCTACACCTTC. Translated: CASRQGINYGYTF.

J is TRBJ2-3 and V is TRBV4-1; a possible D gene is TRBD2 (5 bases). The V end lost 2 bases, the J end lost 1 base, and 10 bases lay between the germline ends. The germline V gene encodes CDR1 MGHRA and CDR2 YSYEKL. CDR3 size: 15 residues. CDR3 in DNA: TGCGCCAGCAGCCAAAGCGGTGGGGGCACAGATACGCAGTATTTT. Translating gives CASSQSGGGTDTQYF.

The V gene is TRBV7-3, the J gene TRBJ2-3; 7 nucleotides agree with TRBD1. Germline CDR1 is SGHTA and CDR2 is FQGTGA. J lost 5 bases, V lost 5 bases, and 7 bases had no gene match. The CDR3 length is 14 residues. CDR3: CASSPDRVQDTQYF. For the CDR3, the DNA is TGTGCCAGCAGCCCCGACAGGGTTCAAGATACGCAGTATTTT.

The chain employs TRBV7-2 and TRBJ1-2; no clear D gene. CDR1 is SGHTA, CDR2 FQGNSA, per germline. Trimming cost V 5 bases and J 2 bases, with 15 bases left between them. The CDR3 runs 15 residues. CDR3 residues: CASSPRAGENYGYTF. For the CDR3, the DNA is TGTGCCAGCAGCCCACGTGCTGGGGAGAACTATGGCTACACCTTC.

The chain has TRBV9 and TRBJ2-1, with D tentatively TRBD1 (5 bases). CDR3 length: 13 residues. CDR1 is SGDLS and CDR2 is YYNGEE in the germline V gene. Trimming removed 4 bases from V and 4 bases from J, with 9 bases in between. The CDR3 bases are TGTGCCAGCAGCAAACGACAGTACAATGAGCAGTTCTTC. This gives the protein CASSKRQYNEQFF.